This TCR beta chain came from a study of cytomegalovirus exposure and HLA in healthy donors. The study's findings and limits: Despite most TCR sequences being rare, some public TCRs occurred in many donors. Highly shared variants forming one cluster were likely a sequencing artifact. Researchers catalogued 164 TCR beta chains as cytomegalovirus-associated.

PCR primers comprised 60 Vbeta and 13 Jbeta primers. Clones were read by immunoSEQ multiplex PCR, and TCRdb kept only the in-frame ones, dropping some. The sample records approximately 260,000 clones, 84% being singletons. The CDR3 length is 14 residues. Looked up from germline, CDR1 is LNHDA and CDR2 is SQIVND (reference sequence). The V end lost 7 bases, the J end lost 6 bases, and 16 bases lay between the germline ends. Details on this clone: The antigen is unknown.

The sample consisted of PBMCs. This chain uses TRBV19 with TRBJ2-1; maybe TRBD2 (5 bases). This sequence originates from a woman in her thirties or forties in good health and CMV-seropositive. CDR3 loop: CASNPVRGGNEQFF. For the CDR3, the DNA is TGTGCCAGTAATCCCGTCCGCGGAGGCAATGAGCAGTTCTTC.